The sequence of this TCR beta chain was determined in a study of cytomegalovirus exposure and HLA in healthy donors. Overall study context: Genotyping of hundreds of donors showed that roughly 83% belonged to the Caucasian-associated ancestry cluster.

This CDR3 contains 15 residues. Trimming took 4 bases from V and 3 from J; bases not matched to a gene: 9. CDR1 SGHNT and CDR2 YYREEE come from the germline V gene (reference sequence). In the PCR, 60 Vbeta and 13 Jbeta primers were used. Repertoires were generated with immunoSEQ multiplex PCR, while TCRdb's copy carries only in-frame clones and drops some. The repertoire has some 150,000 clones, around 68% of them found once; the top ten carry 2.1%. The gene calls are TRBV5-4 and TRBJ1-1; 7 nucleotides match TRBD1. The source is a man younger than 45 in good health and CMV-seronegative. Sequencing was performed on PBMCs. The CDR3 DNA is TGTGCCAGCAGCCAAGGACAGGACGATGACACTGAAGCTTTCTTT. Protein sequence: CASSQGQDDDTEAFF.